This T cell receptor beta chain originates from a study of memory CD4+ T cells and cytomegalovirus serostatus. Per germline, CDR1 LNHDA and CDR2 SQIVND (reference sequence). V was pared by 8 bases and J by 4 bases, with 12 bases between. CDR3 length: 13 amino acids. On this clone: As yet, its antigen is unknown.

The table came from immunoSEQ multiplex PCR; TCRdb's copy has only in-frame clones and leaves some out. The profile shows tens of thousands of clones, just under 80% of them singletons. The sort gate was single viable CD3+CD4+CD8-CD45RO+ cells for memory CD4+ T cells. Findings and caveats of the study: Suggested: most of the CMV-linked TCR signature lies in CD4+ memory cells. CD4+ memory repertoires contained about 40% of the roughly 150 reported CMV TCRbeta sequences.

The V call is TRBV19, the J call TRBJ1-5; tentatively, D is TRBD1 (6 bases). The sequencing input was memory CD4+ T cells from blood. This clonotype was obtained from an adult in good health and CMV-seronegative. The CDR3, as DNA: TGTGCCAGTGGCCTTGACAGGAATCAGCCCCAGCATTTT. Translation gives CASGLDRNQPQHF.